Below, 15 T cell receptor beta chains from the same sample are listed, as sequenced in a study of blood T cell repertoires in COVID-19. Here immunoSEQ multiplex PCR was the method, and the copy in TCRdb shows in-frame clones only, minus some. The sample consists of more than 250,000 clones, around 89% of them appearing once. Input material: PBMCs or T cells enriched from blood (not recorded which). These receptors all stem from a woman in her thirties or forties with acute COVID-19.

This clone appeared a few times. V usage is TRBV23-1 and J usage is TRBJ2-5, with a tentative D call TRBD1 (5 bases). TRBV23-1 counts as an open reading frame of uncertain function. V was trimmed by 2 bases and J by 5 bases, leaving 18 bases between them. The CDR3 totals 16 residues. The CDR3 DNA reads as TGCGCCAGCAGTCAAGTGCTCAGGGAAAGCAGGGAGACCCAGTACTTC. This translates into CASSQVLRESRETQYF.

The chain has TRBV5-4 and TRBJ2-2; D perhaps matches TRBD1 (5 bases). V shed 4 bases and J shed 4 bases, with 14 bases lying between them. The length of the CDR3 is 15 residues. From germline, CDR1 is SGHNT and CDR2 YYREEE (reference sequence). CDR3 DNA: TGTGCCAGCAGCGTCTCAGGGCTCGGCACCGGGGAGCTGTTTTTT. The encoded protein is CASSVSGLGTGELFF.

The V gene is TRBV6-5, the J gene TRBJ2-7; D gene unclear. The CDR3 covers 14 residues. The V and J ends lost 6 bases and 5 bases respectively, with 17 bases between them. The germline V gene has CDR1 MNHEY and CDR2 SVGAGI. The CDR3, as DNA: TGTGCCAGCAGCCTTCCTGGTTTTAGAGACGAGCAGTACTTC. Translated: CASSLPGFRDEQYF.

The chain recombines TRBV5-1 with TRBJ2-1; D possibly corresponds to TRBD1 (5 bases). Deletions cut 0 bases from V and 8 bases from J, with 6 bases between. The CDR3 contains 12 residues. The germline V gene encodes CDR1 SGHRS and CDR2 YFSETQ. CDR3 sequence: CASSLGGHEQFF. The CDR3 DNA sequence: TGCGCCAGCAGCTTGGGGGGCCATGAGCAGTTCTTC.

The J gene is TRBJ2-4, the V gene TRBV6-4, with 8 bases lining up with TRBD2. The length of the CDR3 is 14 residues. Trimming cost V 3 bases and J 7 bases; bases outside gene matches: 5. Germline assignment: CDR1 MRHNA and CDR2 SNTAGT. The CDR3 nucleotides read TGTGCCAGCAGTGATACCAGCGGGAGTAACATTCAGTACTTC. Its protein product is CASSDTSGSNIQYF.

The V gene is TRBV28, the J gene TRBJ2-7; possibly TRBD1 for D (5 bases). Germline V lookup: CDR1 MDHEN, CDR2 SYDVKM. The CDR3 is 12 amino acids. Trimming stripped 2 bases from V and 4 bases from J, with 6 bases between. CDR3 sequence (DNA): TGTGCCAGCAGTTTAGACAGTTACGAGCAGTACTTC. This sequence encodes CASSLDSYEQYF.

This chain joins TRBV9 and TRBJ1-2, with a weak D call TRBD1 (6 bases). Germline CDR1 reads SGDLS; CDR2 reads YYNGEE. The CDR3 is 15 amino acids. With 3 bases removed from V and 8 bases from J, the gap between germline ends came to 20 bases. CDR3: CASSATYQGFHGYTF. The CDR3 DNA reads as TGTGCCAGCAGCGCCACATATCAGGGGTTTCACGGCTACACCTTC.

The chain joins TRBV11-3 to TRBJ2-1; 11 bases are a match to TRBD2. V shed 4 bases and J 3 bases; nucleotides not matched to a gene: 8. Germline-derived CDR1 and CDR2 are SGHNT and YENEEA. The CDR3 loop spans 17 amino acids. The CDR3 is CASSSILAGGYYNEQFF. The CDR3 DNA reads TGTGCCAGCAGCTCCATTCTAGCGGGAGGCTACTACAATGAGCAGTTCTTC.

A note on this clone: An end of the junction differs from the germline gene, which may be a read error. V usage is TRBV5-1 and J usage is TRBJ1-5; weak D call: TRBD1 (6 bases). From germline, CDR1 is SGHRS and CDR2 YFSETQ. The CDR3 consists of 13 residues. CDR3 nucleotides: TGCGCCAGCCGCTTTGACAGGTTGGAGGCCCAGCATTTT. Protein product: CASRFDRLEAQHF.

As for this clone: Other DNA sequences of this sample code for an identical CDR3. The CDR3 sequence is CASSLGQGGNTEAFF. CDR3 coding DNA: TGTGCCAGCAGTTTGGGACAGGGGGGAAACACTGAAGCTTTCTTT. V usage is TRBV28 and J usage is TRBJ1-1; 11 bases are shared with TRBD1. The germline V gene has CDR1 MDHEN and CDR2 SYDVKM. This CDR3 comprises 15 residues. The ends lost 3 bases at V and 2 bases at J; junction bases unmatched: 2.

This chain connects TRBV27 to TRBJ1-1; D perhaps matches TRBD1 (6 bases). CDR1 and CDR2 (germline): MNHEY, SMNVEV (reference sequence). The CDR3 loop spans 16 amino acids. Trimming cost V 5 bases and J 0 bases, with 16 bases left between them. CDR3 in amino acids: CASSARLGAVNTEAFF. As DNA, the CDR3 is TGTGCCAGCAGTGCCCGCCTGGGGGCTGTGAACACTGAAGCTTTCTTT.

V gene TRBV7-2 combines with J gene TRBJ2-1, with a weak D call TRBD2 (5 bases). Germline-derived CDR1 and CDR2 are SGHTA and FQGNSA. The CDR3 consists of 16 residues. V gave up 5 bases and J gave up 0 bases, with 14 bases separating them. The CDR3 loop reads CASSRPVRGSYNEQFF. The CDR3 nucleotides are TGTGCCAGCAGCCGCCCAGTTCGGGGCTCCTACAATGAGCAGTTCTTC.

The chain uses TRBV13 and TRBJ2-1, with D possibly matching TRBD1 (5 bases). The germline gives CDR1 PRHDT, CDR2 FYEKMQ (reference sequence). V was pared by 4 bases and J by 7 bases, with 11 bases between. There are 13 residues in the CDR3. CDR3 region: CASSSLGVNEQFF. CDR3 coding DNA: TGTGCCAGCAGCTCGCTAGGGGTAAATGAGCAGTTCTTC.

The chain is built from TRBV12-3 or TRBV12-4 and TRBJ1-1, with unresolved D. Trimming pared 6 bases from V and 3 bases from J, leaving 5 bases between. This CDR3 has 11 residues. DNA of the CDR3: TGTGCCAGCAGCGAGTACACTGAAGCTTTCTTT. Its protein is CASSEYTEAFF.

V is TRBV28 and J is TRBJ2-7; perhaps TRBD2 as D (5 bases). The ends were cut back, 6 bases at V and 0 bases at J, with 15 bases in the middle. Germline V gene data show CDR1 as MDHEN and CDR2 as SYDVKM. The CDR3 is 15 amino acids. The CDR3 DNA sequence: TGTGCCAGCAGGCCCCTGGGGAGCCTCTCCTACGAGCAGTACTTC. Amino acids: CASRPLGSLSYEQYF.